This TCR beta chain was sequenced for a study of tumor and adjacent non-tumor tissue in lung cancer. Study-level findings and limits: Normal lung showed higher cumulative top 100 clone frequency than tumor.

The germline gives CDR1 SGHRS, CDR2 YFSETQ. V lost 3 bases to trimming and J lost 5 bases, with 9 bases between them. This CDR3 is 13 amino acids long. Details on this clonotype: No antigen is known for it.

The template was RNA from unsorted bulk tissue. Three rounds of nested PCR, following a modified ARM-PCR protocol, produced the TCRbeta library. TCRdb processed the multiplex PCR reads anew with MiXCR; each CDR3 protein has one entry. The sample yields about 93,000 distinct CDR3 sequences, just over 65% seen once. The sequencing sample was made of lung tumor tissue. This chain connects TRBV5-1 to TRBJ1-3; D call uncertain. The receptor was isolated from a man between 60 and 70 years old with non-small cell lung cancer. The CDR3 loop reads CASSSRDRNTIYF. CDR3 in DNA: TGCGCCAGCAGCTCACGTGATAGAAACACCATATATTTT.